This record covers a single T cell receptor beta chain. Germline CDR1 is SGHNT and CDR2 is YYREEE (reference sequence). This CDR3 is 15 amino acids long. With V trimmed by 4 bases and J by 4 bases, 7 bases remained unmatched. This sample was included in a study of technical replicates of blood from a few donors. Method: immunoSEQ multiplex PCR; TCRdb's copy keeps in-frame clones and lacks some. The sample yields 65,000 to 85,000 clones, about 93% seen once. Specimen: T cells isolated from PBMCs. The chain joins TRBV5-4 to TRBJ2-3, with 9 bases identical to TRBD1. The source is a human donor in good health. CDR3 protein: CASSGRDRASDTQYF. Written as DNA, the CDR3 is TGTGCCAGCAGCGGGCGGGACAGGGCATCAGATACGCAGTATTTT.